The rows below give T cell receptor beta chains drawn from one sample of a study of T cells after yellow fever vaccination. Each CDR3 protein gets one entry after TCRdb re-called the 5' RACE reads with MiXCR. The sample carries about 150,000 distinct CDR3 sequences, approximately 6.2% recorded once. Here the sequenced sample was CD4+ T cells sorted from PBMCs, taken on the day of the first yellow fever vaccination. These TCRs come from a man between 18 and 29 years old who received the YFV17D yellow fever vaccine. Each CDR3 is given with its conserved first and last residue. A D gene is named only where the DNA matches it firmly. Clone sizes are given selectively: once, few, many, or a class where the clone is expanded.

>TRBV7-2|many|NA|TRBJ2-7
TGTGCCAGCAGCTTAGTCAATTACGAGCAGTACTTC
CASSLVNYEQYF
>TRBV2|NA|NA|TRBJ2-6
TGTGCCAGCATGGCCAGGCTCGCTACTTGGGCCAACGTCCTGACTTTC
CASMARLATWANVLTF
>TRBV6-2/TRBV6-3|many|NA|TRBJ2-2
TGTGCCAGCATAAAGCAGGGGTACACCGGGGAGCTGTTTTTT
CASIKQGYTGELFF
>TRBV9|many|NA|TRBJ2-1
TGTGCCAGCAGCGTAGTAGGGCGGAGCTCCTACAATGAGCAGTTCTTC
CASSVVGRSSYNEQFF
>TRBV12-3/TRBV12-4|few|NA|TRBJ1-2
TGTGCCAGCAGTACCAGACAGGCGGCTGACACCTTC
CASSTRQAADTF
>TRBV12-3/TRBV12-4|NA|NA|TRBJ2-3
TGTGCCAGCAGCACCCGTAGGGGGAGGGGGTCAGATACGCAGTATTTT
CASSTRRGRGSDTQYF
>TRBV5-1|NA|TRBD1|TRBJ1-1
TGCGCCAGCAGCTTTGGACAGGCGGTTGGGAACACTGAAGCTTTCTTT
CASSFGQAVGNTEAFF
>TRBV6-1|NA|NA|TRBJ2-2
TGTGCCAGCACGCAACAGGGATTTACCGGGCAGCTGTTTTTT
CASTQQGFTGQLFF
>TRBV5-1|NA|TRBD1|TRBJ2-2
TGCGCCAGCAGCCTACAGGGGACCGGGGAGCTGGTTTTT
CASSLQGTGELVF
>TRBV30|few|TRBD1|TRBJ1-3
TGTGCCTGTAGCCGGGACAGGGGAAACACCATATATTTT
CACSRDRGNTIYF
>TRBV20-1|many|NA|TRBJ2-3
TGCAGTGCTAGGGGTCCGGCCGATGCAGATACGCAGTATTTT
CSARGPADADTQYF
>TRBV29-1|few|NA|TRBJ2-7
TGCAGCGCCTCGGCCTCCTACGAGCAGTACTTC
CSASASYEQYF
>TRBV29-1|few|NA|TRBJ1-1
TGCAGCGTAATCAGGGAGGCGAACACTGAAGCTTTCTTT
CSVIREANTEAFF
>TRBV5-4|NA|NA|TRBJ2-3
TGTGCCAGCAGCTTCTCAGGATTCGAAGATACGCAGTATTTT
CASSFSGFEDTQYF
>TRBV29-1|NA|NA|TRBJ1-5
TGCAGCGTTGGAACGGCAGGAACGGGGCAGCCCCAGCATTTT
CSVGTAGTGQPQHF
>TRBV12-3/TRBV12-4|many|TRBD1|TRBJ1-5
TGTGCCAGCAGTCGGACAGGGGTAGCAGGTCAGCCCCAGCATTTT
CASSRTGVAGQPQHF
>TRBV10-3|many|TRBD1|TRBJ2-7
TGTGCCATCAGCGAGGGCCGGGACAGGGGACGTGAGCAGTACTTC
CAISEGRDRGREQYF
>TRBV28|many|TRBD2|TRBJ2-3
TGTGCCAGCAGTTTAGCTAGCGGGCAGAGCACAGATACGCAGTATTTT
CASSLASGQSTDTQYF
>TRBV20-1|many|NA|TRBJ1-5
TGCAGTGCAATAAGGGAGGTCGGAATTGGTCAGCCCCAGCATTTT
CSAIREVGIGQPQHF
>TRBV7-6|many|NA|TRBJ2-1
TGTGCCAGCAGCCCTGGGCAGTGGGAGCAGTTCTTC
CASSPGQWEQFF
>TRBV6-2/TRBV6-3|once|NA|TRBJ2-5
TGTGCCAGCTGTTCTTCGGGGGCCGGGGCCCAGTACTTC
CASCSSGAGAQYF
>TRBV5-4|NA|TRBD2|TRBJ2-1
TGTGCCAGCAGCCCGGGGGGACTAGCATCCAATGAGCAGTTCTTC
CASSPGGLASNEQFF
>TRBV4-1|few|TRBD1|TRBJ1-5
TGCGCCAGCAGCCAAGATCAAGGACAGGGGGCGACGGGTCAGCCCCAGCATTTT
CASSQDQGQGATGQPQHF
>TRBV20-1|NA|TRBD2|TRBJ2-5
TGCAGTGCCCGGGGACTAGCGGGGAAGGAGACCCAGTACTTC
CSARGLAGKETQYF
>TRBV12-3/TRBV12-4|few|NA|TRBJ1-4
TGTGCCAGCAGTTTAGCGCGGGGGGCTAATGAAAAACTGTTTTTT
CASSLARGANEKLFF
>TRBV28|few|NA|TRBJ1-1
TGTGCCAGCAGTTTTGGGGGATCAGCTTTCTTT
CASSFGGSAFF
>TRBV5-1|few|NA|TRBJ2-1
TGCGCCAGCAGCTTGGGGGCCGGGGGGCACAATGGGAATGAGCAGTTCTTC
CASSLGAGGHNGNEQFF
>TRBV14|many|NA|TRBJ2-1
TGTGCCAGCAGCCAACTCTCCATATCCTACAATGAGCAGTTCTTC
CASSQLSISYNEQFF
>TRBV7-2|many|NA|TRBJ2-5
TGTGCCAGCAGCTTGTGGCAGGGCCAAGAGACCCAGTACTTC
CASSLWQGQETQYF
>TRBV5-1|NA|NA|TRBJ2-7
TGCGCCAGCACCGGGACGCCCAGCTCCTACGAGCAGTACTTC
CASTGTPSSYEQYF
>TRBV5-1|few|TRBD2|TRBJ2-1
TGCGCCAGCAGCTTAGAACTAGCGGTCTCCTACAATGAGCAGTTCTTC
CASSLELAVSYNEQFF
>TRBV6-5|few|NA|TRBJ1-1
TGTGCCAGCAGTTACTCTCACCCGGGGACAGAAGCTTTCTTT
CASSYSHPGTEAFF
>TRBV7-8|NA|TRBD1|TRBJ1-1
TGTGCCAGCAGCTTTCGGACAGGGATCACTGAAGCTTTCTTT
CASSFRTGITEAFF
>TRBV4-1|many|NA|TRBJ1-2
TGCGCCAGCAGCCAAGTCCCTCTCCTCAGGGGCCACGCCGGTGGCTACACCTTC
CASSQVPLLRGHAGGYTF
>TRBV7-2|many|TRBD2|TRBJ2-5
TGTGCCAGCAGCTTAGATTGGGGGTCTAGCGGGGGGACCCAGTACTTC
CASSLDWGSSGGTQYF
>TRBV5-1|many|TRBD1|TRBJ2-5
TGCGCCAGCAGCTTGGGACAGGGGGTTCAAGAGACCCAGTACTTC
CASSLGQGVQETQYF
>TRBV12-3/TRBV12-4|many|TRBD1|TRBJ1-2
TGTGCCAGCAGCCGAGGGGGCAATATGTATGGCTACACCTTC
CASSRGGNMYGYTF
>TRBV20-1|NA|NA|TRBJ2-1
TGCAGTGCTAGATCCAGGACCGAGAAGAATGAGCAGTTCTTC
CSARSRTEKNEQFF
>TRBV20-1|NA|NA|TRBJ2-5
TGCAGTGCAAGGATTCAAGAGACCCAGTACTTC
CSARIQETQYF
>TRBV7-2|NA|TRBD2|TRBJ2-1
TGTGCCAGCAGCTTAAATTCCGGCGGGGGTTACAATGAGCAGTTCTTC
CASSLNSGGGYNEQFF